This T cell receptor beta chain emerged from a study of CD8+ T cells in alopecia areata. Overall study context: It was oral tofacitinib, at 5 to 10 mg twice daily, that treated patients received. General study results and limits: Patients showed less clear TCR sequence sharing than mice, possibly partly because of HLA diversity.

The CDR3 extends over 11 amino acids. Germline CDR1 and CDR2: GTSNPN and SVGIG (reference sequence). The V end was cut by 1 base, the J end by 14 bases, with 9 bases between. Concerning this clone: The antigen is undetermined.

The sequencing template was cDNA reverse transcribed from extracted RNA. The data were produced by immunoSEQ multiplex PCR, yet TCRdb's version contains in-frame clones alone and is incomplete. In the table there are roughly 250,000 clones, around two thirds of which are singletons. The sequence derives from a human donor with alopecia areata. This rearrangement joins TRBV30 to TRBJ1-6, with unresolved D. Sequenced here: CD4+ T cells sorted from blood, sampled at week 0. As DNA, the CDR3 is TGTGCCTGGAGTGGAGGAGGGACCCTCCACTTT. Translated: CAWSGGGTLHF.